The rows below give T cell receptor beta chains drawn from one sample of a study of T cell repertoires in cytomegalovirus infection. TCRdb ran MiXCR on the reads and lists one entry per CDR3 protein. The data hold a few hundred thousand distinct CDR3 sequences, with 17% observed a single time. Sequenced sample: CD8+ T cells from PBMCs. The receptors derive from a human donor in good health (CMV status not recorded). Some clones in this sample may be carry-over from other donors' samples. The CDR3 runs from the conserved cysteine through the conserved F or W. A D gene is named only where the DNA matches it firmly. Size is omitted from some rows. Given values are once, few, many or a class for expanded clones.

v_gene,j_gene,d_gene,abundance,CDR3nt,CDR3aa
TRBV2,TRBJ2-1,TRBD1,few,TGTGCCAGCAGACCTACAGGGGGCCCTTACAATGAGCAGTTCTTC,CASRPTGGPYNEQFF
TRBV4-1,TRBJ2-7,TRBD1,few,TGCGCCAGCAGCCAAGGACAGGGGGCAAGCGAGCAGTACTTC,CASSQGQGASEQYF
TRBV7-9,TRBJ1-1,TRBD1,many,TGTGCCAGCAGCTTTCAGACAGGGATGAACACTGAAGCTTTCTTT,CASSFQTGMNTEAFF
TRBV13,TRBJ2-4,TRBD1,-,TGTGCCAGCAGCTTTAGACAGGGTCGAAACATTCAGTACTTC,CASSFRQGRNIQYF
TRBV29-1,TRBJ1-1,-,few,TGCAGCGTCCCCCCAAACAGGCGGGATGAAGACACTGAAGCTTTCTTT,CSVPPNRRDEDTEAFF
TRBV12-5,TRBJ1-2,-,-,TGTGCTAGTGGTTTGCCGCAGGGTACCCAAGGCTACACCTTC,CASGLPQGTQGYTF
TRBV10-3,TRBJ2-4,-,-,TGTGCCATCAGTGAGGTTTTTGCGCCTATATCGGCCAAAAACATTCAGTACTTC,CAISEVFAPISAKNIQYF
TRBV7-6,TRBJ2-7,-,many,TGTGCCAGCAGCTTAGGTGAGGGGCACTCCTACGAGCAGTACTTC,CASSLGEGHSYEQYF
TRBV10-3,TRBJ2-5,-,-,TGTGCCACCGGGGAAAAGCAAGAGACCCAGTACTTC,CATGEKQETQYF
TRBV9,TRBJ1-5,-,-,TGTGCCAGCAGCCCTCGGGGTGAGGGTCAGCCCCAGCATTTT,CASSPRGEGQPQHF
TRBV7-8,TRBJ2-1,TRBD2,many,TGTGCCAGCAGCTTAGCGTCGGTAGCGGGGGACCTATACAATGAGCAGTTCTTC,CASSLASVAGDLYNEQFF
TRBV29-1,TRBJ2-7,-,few,TGCAGCGTTGAAGATCCCGGTGAAGACTACGAGCAGTACTTC,CSVEDPGEDYEQYF
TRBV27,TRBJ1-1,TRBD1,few,TGTGCCAGCAGCACGACAGGGACGGGCACTGAAGCTTTCTTT,CASSTTGTGTEAFF
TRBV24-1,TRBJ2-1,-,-,TGTGCCACCAGCAGCTCTGCCCAGGAGCAGTTCTTC,CATSSSAQEQFF
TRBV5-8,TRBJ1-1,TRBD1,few,TGTGCCAGCAGTCCCGACAGGGTGGACACTGAAGCTTTCTTT,CASSPDRVDTEAFF
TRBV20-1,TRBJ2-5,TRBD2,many,TGCAGTGCTAGAGTGACGCTTAGCGGGGGGCCCCAAGAGACCCAGTACTTC,CSARVTLSGGPQETQYF